The subject of this entry is one T cell receptor beta chain. Its antigen is as yet unknown. The sample comes from a study of T-cell reconstitution after alpha-beta-depleted transplantation in children. General study findings and limits: Several hundred graft clones that had expanded were reportedly the source of alpha-beta T cells about two months after transplant. From newly produced T cells came most of the T-cell counts and diversity one year after transplant. Elevated TCRbeta diversity at day 60 was traced, in some patients, to surviving recipient T cells and thymic progenitors.

A library of TCRbeta sequences, prepared with unique molecular identifiers, was generated. TCRdb re-called the PCR reads with MiXCR, one entry per CDR3 protein. The table lists about 980,000 distinct CDR3 sequences, about 26% of them singletons. V shed 2 bases and J shed 7 bases, with 14 bases lying between them. Germline lookup yields CDR1 ENHRY and CDR2 SYGVKD. The CDR3 runs to 14 residues. Source: PBMCs, mostly from graft donor cells, taken 360 days after TCRalphabeta/CD19-depleted stem cell transplant. This chain connects TRBV10-3 to TRBJ1-2, with D maybe TRBD1 (5 bases). This clonotype was obtained from a boy under three years old who had a stem cell transplant for SCID, so the T cells may come from the graft donor. CDR3 region: CAISEPVGTAGYTF. DNA for the CDR3: TGTGCCATCAGTGAGCCCGTTGGGACTGCTGGCTACACCTTC.